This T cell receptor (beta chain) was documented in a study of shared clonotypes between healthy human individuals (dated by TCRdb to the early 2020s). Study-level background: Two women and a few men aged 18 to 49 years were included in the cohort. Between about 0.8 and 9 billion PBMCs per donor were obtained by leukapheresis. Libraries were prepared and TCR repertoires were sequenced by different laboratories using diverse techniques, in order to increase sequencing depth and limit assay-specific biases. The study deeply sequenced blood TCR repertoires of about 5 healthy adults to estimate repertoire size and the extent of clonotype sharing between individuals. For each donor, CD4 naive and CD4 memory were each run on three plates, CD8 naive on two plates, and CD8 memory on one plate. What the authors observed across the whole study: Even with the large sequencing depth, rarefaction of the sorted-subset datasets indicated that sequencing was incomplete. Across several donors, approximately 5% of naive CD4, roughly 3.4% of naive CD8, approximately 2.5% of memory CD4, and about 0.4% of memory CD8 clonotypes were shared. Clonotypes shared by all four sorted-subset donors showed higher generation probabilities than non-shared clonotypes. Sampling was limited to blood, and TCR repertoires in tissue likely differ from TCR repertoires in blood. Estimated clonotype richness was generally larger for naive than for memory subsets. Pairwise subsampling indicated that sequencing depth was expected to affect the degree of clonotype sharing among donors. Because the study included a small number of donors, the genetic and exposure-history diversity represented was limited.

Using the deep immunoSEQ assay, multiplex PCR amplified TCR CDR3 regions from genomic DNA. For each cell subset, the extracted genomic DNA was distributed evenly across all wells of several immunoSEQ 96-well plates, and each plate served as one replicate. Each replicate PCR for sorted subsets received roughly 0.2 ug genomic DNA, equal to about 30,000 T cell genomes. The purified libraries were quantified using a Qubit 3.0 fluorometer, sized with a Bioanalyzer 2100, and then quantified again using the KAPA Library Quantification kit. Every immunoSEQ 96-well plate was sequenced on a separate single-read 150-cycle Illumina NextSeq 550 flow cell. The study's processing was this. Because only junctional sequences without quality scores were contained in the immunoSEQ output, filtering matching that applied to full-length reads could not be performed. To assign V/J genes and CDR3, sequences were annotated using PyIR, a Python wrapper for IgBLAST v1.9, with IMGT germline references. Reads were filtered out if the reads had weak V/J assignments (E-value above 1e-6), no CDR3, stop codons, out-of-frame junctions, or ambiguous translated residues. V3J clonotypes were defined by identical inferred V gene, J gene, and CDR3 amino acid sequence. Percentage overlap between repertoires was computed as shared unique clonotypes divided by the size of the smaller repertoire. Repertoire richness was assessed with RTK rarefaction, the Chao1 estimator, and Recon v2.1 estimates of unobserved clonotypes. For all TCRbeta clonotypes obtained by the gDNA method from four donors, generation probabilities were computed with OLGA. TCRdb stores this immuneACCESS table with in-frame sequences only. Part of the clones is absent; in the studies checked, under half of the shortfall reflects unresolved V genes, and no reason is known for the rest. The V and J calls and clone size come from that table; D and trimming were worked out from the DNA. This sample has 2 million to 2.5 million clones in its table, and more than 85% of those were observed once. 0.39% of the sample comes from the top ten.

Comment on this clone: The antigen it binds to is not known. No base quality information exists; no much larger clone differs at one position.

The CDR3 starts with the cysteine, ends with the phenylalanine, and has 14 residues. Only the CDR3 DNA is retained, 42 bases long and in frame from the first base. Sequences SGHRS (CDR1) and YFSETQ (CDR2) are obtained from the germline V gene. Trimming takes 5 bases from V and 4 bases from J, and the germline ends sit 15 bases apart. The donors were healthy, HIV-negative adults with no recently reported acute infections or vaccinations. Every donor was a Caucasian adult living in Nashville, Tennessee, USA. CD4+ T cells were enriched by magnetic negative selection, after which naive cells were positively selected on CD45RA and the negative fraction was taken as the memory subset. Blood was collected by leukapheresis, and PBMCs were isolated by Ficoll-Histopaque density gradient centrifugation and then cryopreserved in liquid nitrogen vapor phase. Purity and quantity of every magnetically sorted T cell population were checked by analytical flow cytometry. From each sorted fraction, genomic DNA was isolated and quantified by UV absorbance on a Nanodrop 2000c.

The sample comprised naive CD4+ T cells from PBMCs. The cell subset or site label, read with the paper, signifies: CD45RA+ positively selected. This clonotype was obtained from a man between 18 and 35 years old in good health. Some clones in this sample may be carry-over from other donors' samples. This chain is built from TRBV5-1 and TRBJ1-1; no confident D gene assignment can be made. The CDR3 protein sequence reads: CASSESVRATEAFF. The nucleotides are TGCGCCAGCAGTGAGTCAGTTAGGGCCACTGAAGCTTTCTTT.